The 19 T cell receptor beta chains reported below all come from one sample, sequenced in a study of OX40 agonist ivuxolimab in advanced cancers. Measured with immunoSEQ multiplex PCR; TCRdb has only the in-frame clones, and not every one. The sample lists tens of thousands of clones; 88% were seen once. This specimen consisted of CD4+ or CD8+ T cells sorted from blood, obtained in a trial of the OX40 agonist ivuxolimab. The source is an adult with an advanced solid tumor such as melanoma, head and neck, liver or kidney cancer.

This chain connects TRBV28 to TRBJ2-2; the D gene is possibly TRBD1 (6 bases). Germline lookup yields CDR1 MDHEN and CDR2 SYDVKM. V lost 5 bases and J lost 2, with 12 bases in between. The CDR3 loop spans 15 amino acids. The CDR3 nucleotides read TGTGCCAGCAGTGGACCGGGACAAAACACCGGGGAGCTGTTTTTT. Its translation: CASSGPGQNTGELFF.

This chain uses TRBV27 with TRBJ1-1; no clear D gene. CDR1 MNHEY and CDR2 SMNVEV come from the germline V gene (reference sequence). V was pared by 10 bases and J by 5 bases, with 11 bases between. This CDR3 is built from 11 residues. The CDR3 sequence is CATYSKTEAFF. In nucleotides, the CDR3 is TGTGCCACCTACAGCAAAACTGAAGCTTTCTTT.

This clone was picked up a small number of times. The chain has TRBV5-1 and TRBJ2-1, with D tentatively TRBD2 (6 bases). Trimming took off 4 bases at V and 6 bases at J, with 20 bases between the two ends. The CDR3 length is 16 residues. Germline loops: CDR1 SGHRS, CDR2 YFSETQ. The CDR3 protein is CASSPIGAGGSNEQFF. CDR3 nucleotides: TGCGCCAGCAGCCCAATTGGAGCGGGCGGTTCCAATGAGCAGTTCTTC.

This clone was seen once. The V and J genes are TRBV4-1 and TRBJ2-2; the match to TRBD2 covers 7 bases. V shed 1 base, J shed 7 bases, and the junction held 18 bases outside the gene matches. The CDR3 loop spans 19 amino acids. CDR1 is MGHRA and CDR2 is YSYEKL in the germline V gene. CDR3 in amino acids: CASSQGPSSGRGTGGELFF. Written as DNA, the CDR3 is TGCGCCAGCAGCCAAGGCCCCTCGAGTGGGAGGGGAACGGGCGGGGAGCTGTTTTTT.

The CDR3 sequence: CASSPGTSGRIYEQYF. CDR3 in DNA: TGTGCCAGCAGTCCCGGGACTAGCGGGAGGATCTACGAGCAGTACTTC. The rearrangement joins TRBV28 to TRBJ2-7, with 15 positions matching TRBD2. This CDR3 spans 16 amino acids. Germline CDR1 is MDHEN and CDR2 is SYDVKM. Trimming at V came to 5 bases and at J to 3 bases, leaving 5 bases not matched to a gene. The full variable domain, in which reference TRBV28 and TRBJ2-7 provide the parts outside the CDR3, is DVKVTQSSRYLVKRTGEKVFLECVQDMDHENMFWYRQDPGLGLRLIYFSYDVKMKEKGDIPEGYSVSREKKERFSLILESASTNQTSMYLCASSPGTSGRIYEQYFGPGTRLTVT.

The chain joins TRBV29-1 to TRBJ1-1, with TRBD1 matching over 10 bases. The ends lost 6 bases at V and 4 bases at J; junction bases unmatched: 5. Germline CDR1 SQVTM, CDR2 ANQGSEA. The CDR3 spans 13 residues. CDR3 protein: CSVGQGRSTEAFF. The DNA of the CDR3 is TGCAGCGTGGGACAGGGGCGCAGCACTGAAGCTTTCTTT.

As concerns this clone: Other DNA sequences in the sample encode the same CDR3. The rearrangement links TRBV7-3 to TRBJ2-1; D unclear. The germline V gene has CDR1 SGHTA and CDR2 FQGTGA. Trimming stripped 5 bases from V and 4 bases from J, with 9 bases between. The CDR3 runs 13 residues. The CDR3 sequence: CASSPDGYNEQFF. The CDR3 nucleotides read TGTGCCAGCAGCCCGGACGGGTACAATGAGCAGTTCTTC.

V gene TRBV4-3 combines with J gene TRBJ2-1; the match to TRBD2 covers 9 bases. The ends lost 1 base at V and 7 bases at J; junction bases unmatched: 11. Germline V CDR1 and CDR2: LGHNA, YSLEER. The CDR3 is 17 amino acids. The CDR3: CASSQVGETSGRNEQFF. CDR3 sequence (DNA): TGCGCCAGCAGCCAAGTCGGTGAGACTAGCGGAAGGAATGAGCAGTTCTTC.

This chain links TRBV7-2 with TRBJ1-1, with D possibly being TRBD1 (5 bases). Looked up from germline, CDR1 is SGHTA and CDR2 is FQGNSA. Between the trimmed V and J ends, which lost 7 bases and 6 bases, there was a span of 18 bases. CDR3 length: 14 amino acids. The DNA of the CDR3 is TGTGCCAGCACCGCGGGGGGGTCGGTGGCTGAAGCTTTCTTT. It is translated as CASTAGGSVAEAFF.

This clone is termed medium-sized. V gene TRBV2 combines with J gene TRBJ1-3; 7 positions match TRBD1. With 3 bases clipped from V and 4 bases from J, the junction kept 6 bases outside the gene matches. Germline values: CDR1 SNHLY, CDR2 FYNNEI. The CDR3 spans 15 residues. CDR3 residues: CASSDMTGWGNTIYF. CDR3 sequence (DNA): TGTGCCAGCAGTGATATGACAGGGTGGGGAAACACCATATATTTT.

This clone was counted once. The chain has TRBV9 and TRBJ2-1, with a weak D call TRBD1 (6 bases). Germline V lookup: CDR1 SGDLS, CDR2 YYNGEE. The CDR3 spans 15 residues. Trimming took off 3 bases at V and 4 bases at J, with 14 bases between the two ends. The CDR3: CASSATRGQYNEQFF. In DNA form, the CDR3 reads TGTGCCAGCAGCGCCACCAGGGGTCAGTACAATGAGCAGTTCTTC.

The chain has TRBV15 and TRBJ2-2; D unresolved. V was clipped by 4 bases and J by 7 bases, with 16 bases between them. Germline V lookup: CDR1 LNHNV, CDR2 YYDKDF (reference sequence). CDR3 size: 15 residues. The CDR3 loop reads CATSIPGAVGGELFF. The CDR3 nucleotides read TGTGCCACCAGCATCCCTGGTGCAGTGGGCGGGGAGCTGTTTTTT.

This chain links TRBV6-1 with TRBJ1-2; 7 nucleotides match TRBD1. Germline trimming cut 5 bases from V and 0 bases from J; bases unmatched to any gene: 3. Germline V gene sequence: CDR1 MNHNS, CDR2 SASEGT. The length of the CDR3 is 14 residues. The CDR3 DNA follows: TGTGCCAGCAGTTGGGACAGAGCTAACTATGGCTACACCTTC. Protein product: CASSWDRANYGYTF.

J is TRBJ2-2 and V is TRBV29-1, with D maybe TRBD1 (6 bases). This CDR3 contains 16 residues. The V and J ends lost 1 base and 5 bases respectively, with 17 bases between them. The germline V gene has CDR1 SQVTM and CDR2 ANQGSEA. The CDR3 here is CSVEGSSRGRTGELFF. DNA of the CDR3: TGCAGCGTTGAAGGGTCTTCCAGGGGCAGGACCGGGGAGCTGTTTTTT.

This chain joins TRBV18 and TRBJ1-2, with D unclear. Germline loops: CDR1 KGHSH, CDR2 LQKENI. The CDR3 spans 13 residues. With 1 base removed from V and 5 bases from J, the gap between germline ends came to 8 bases. This chain's CDR3 is CASSPQPLYGYTF. The CDR3 nucleotides are TGTGCCAGCTCACCACAACCGCTTTATGGCTACACCTTC.

This chain links TRBV28 with TRBJ2-1; tentative D call: TRBD2 (5 bases). There are 13 residues in the CDR3. Trimming left V 4 bases short and J 13 bases short, with 17 bases between. Germline CDR1 and CDR2: MDHEN and SYDVKM. This CDR3 is CASSSGILFRQFF. In DNA, the CDR3 is TGTGCCAGCAGTTCCGGGATCCTCTTCCGCCAGTTCTTC. Complete variable domain (other parts from reference TRBV28 and TRBJ2-1): DVKVTQSSRYLVKRTGEKVFLECVQDMDHENMFWYRQDPGLGLRLIYFSYDVKMKEKGDIPEGYSVSREKKERFSLILESASTNQTSMYLCASSSGILFRQFFGPGTRLTVL.

The genes are TRBV10-3 and TRBJ2-7; D is ambiguous. Germline loops: CDR1 ENHRY, CDR2 SYGVKD. The V and J ends lost 8 bases and 5 bases respectively, with 16 bases between them. CDR3 length: 13 amino acids. The CDR3 coding sequence is TGTGCCATCGCACGGAACTCCTGGGACGAGCAGTACTTC. As protein: CAIARNSWDEQYF.

This sequence joins TRBV30 and TRBJ2-5; D may correspond to TRBD1 or TRBD2 (5 bases each). This CDR3 has 13 residues. V lost 0 bases, J lost 7 bases, and 12 bases lay in between. Looked up from germline, CDR1 is GTSNPN and CDR2 is SVGIG (reference sequence). The CDR3 region is CAWSVGVSGTQYF. The DNA for the CDR3 is TGTGCCTGGAGTGTGGGGGTTTCAGGGACCCAGTACTTC.

This chain uses TRBV6-1 with TRBJ2-7; the D gene could be TRBD1 or TRBD2 (5 bases each). The V gene's germline CDR1 is MNHNS and CDR2 SASEGT. This CDR3 is 14 amino acids long. V lost 7 bases, J lost 0 bases, and 13 bases lay in between. The CDR3 here is CASTGRFSSYEQYF. In DNA form, the CDR3 reads TGTGCCAGCACGGGACGCTTCAGCTCCTACGAGCAGTACTTC.